Listed below are T cell receptor beta chains from one sample, sequenced in a study of T-cell memory formation after mild COVID-19. TCRdb re-analysed the 5' RACE reads in MiXCR, keeping a single row per CDR3 protein. The sample includes about 340,000 distinct CDR3 sequences, roughly 13% of them seen just once. Specimen: PBMCs or a T cell subset sorted from them (not recorded which). The receptors here all came from a man aged 18 to 30 who had mild COVID-19 (a few samples of this study predate the infection). Cell type and time point are not known. The CDR3 runs from the conserved cysteine through the conserved F or W.

TRBV5-1	13	TRBJ1-1	CASSWWGGAEAFF
TRBV4-1	16	TRBJ2-5	CASSLGLAGPGETQYF
TRBV9	13	TRBJ2-5	CASSARGGETQYF
TRBV12-3/TRBV12-4	12	TRBJ2-7	CASSFSNAGKYF
TRBV6-5	13	TRBJ1-2	CASSYTRNYGYTF
TRBV6-2/TRBV6-3	12	TRBJ2-7	CASSAGVYEQYF
TRBV2	11	TRBJ1-1	CASMGGTEAFF
TRBV6-2/TRBV6-3	17	TRBJ2-1	CASSYPQDRGSYNEQFF
TRBV7-2	19	TRBJ2-5	CASSLAFLSGAWGRETQYF
TRBV30	12	TRBJ2-7	CAWSALAYEQYF
TRBV7-9	12	TRBJ2-2	CASSSRVGELFF
TRBV24-1	17	TRBJ2-4	CATSDLPWALGVGIQYF
TRBV28	15	TRBJ2-7	CASSFGTAYSYEQYF
TRBV4-1	16	TRBJ2-3	CASSGDGFREADTQYF
TRBV4-1	14	TRBJ1-2	CASRPPGGSYGYTF
TRBV28	17	TRBJ2-1	CASRQDRGGHSYNEQFF
TRBV7-2	18	TRBJ2-3	CASSLARSAGVNTDTQYF
TRBV20-1	14	TRBJ2-5	CSASWLAGVETQYF
TRBV30	14	TRBJ2-2	CAWSHRGWTGELFF
TRBV6-2/TRBV6-3	12	TRBJ2-2	CASSMGTGELFF
TRBV12-3/TRBV12-4	13	TRBJ2-3	CASSGGSSDTQYF
TRBV7-2	14	TRBJ1-5	CASSWDRVDQPQHF
TRBV24-1	14	TRBJ2-3	CATSDGGSTDTQYF
TRBV7-9	15	TRBJ2-1	CASSEVASLLNEQFF
TRBV19	13	TRBJ1-6	CASNWGENSPLHF
TRBV10-3	15	TRBJ2-3	CAISGTSGSPDTQYF
TRBV6-2/TRBV6-3	13	TRBJ1-5	CASSRTGQQPQHF
TRBV27	16	TRBJ2-7	CASSSPRSGGNYEQYF
TRBV5-1	15	TRBJ2-3	CASSTTPTLTDTQYF
TRBV4-2	16	TRBJ2-2	CASSHPRGSDTGELFF
TRBV7-9	15	TRBJ1-4	CASSPLTALGEKLFF
TRBV7-2	15	TRBJ2-3	CASSFGRGLTDTQYF
TRBV7-7	13	TRBJ2-7	CASSPNPGQEQYF
TRBV7-2	15	TRBJ2-5	CASSRLAGGGGTQYF
TRBV5-1	17	TRBJ2-3	CASSEWTSGGFADTQYF
TRBV12-5	16	TRBJ1-4	CASGFLSRNFNEELFF
TRBV7-2	14	TRBJ2-1	CASSFIYSYNEQFF
TRBV4-3	13	TRBJ2-3	CASSSQTGATQYF
TRBV6-5	15	TRBJ2-5	CASSYSTPRPETQYF
TRBV9	14	TRBJ2-1	CASSSRQGDNEQFF
TRBV5-1	15	TRBJ2-3	CASSLAYGPTDTQYF
TRBV7-9	15	TRBJ1-1	CASRPKDRLGTEAFF
TRBV29-1	12	TRBJ1-1	CSVEAGRREAFF
TRBV4-1	15	TRBJ2-3	CASSHGTGGPDTQYF
TRBV7-8	14	TRBJ1-4	CASSRTGRNEKLFF
TRBV7-2	15	TRBJ2-7	CASSLAAASSYEQYF
TRBV20-1	13	TRBJ2-5	CSADPSETKTQYF